Listed below are T cell receptor beta chains from one sample, sequenced in a study of blood T cell repertoires in COVID-19. Libraries were prepared by immunoSEQ multiplex PCR; TCRdb keeps only in-frame clonotypes and omits some of them. The repertoire includes fewer than 350,000 clones, around 90% of them detected once, and roughly 5% sits in the top ten. Source material: PBMCs or T cells enriched from blood (not recorded which). The receptors shown here come from a man in his sixties who had recovered from COVID-19. The CDR3 runs from the conserved cysteine through the conserved F or W. The order of the fields is V gene, D gene, J gene, CDR3 length, clone size, CDR3 protein, CDR3 DNA. The D gene is left open where the match is weak. Rows give clone size only sometimes, using once, few, many, or a class for an expanded clone.

V: TRBV28; D: TRBD1; J: TRBJ1-3; length: 16; size: .; CDR3: CASSTPGQGFGNTIYF; DNA: TGTGCCAGCAGCACTCCGGGACAGGGCTTCGGGAACACCATATATTTT
V: TRBV2; D: TRBD1; J: TRBJ1-4; length: 13; size: .; CDR3: CASSGQGSEKLFF; DNA: TGTGCCAGCAGCGGACAGGGCTCTGAAAAACTGTTTTTT
V: TRBV11-3; D: .; J: TRBJ2-2; length: 13; size: once; CDR3: CASSPGVAGELFF; DNA: TGTGCCAGCAGCCCCGGAGTTGCCGGGGAGCTGTTTTTT
V: TRBV7-2; D: TRBD2; J: TRBJ2-7; length: 15; size: few; CDR3: CASSLGPSGSYEQYF; DNA: TGTGCCAGCAGCTTAGGTCCTAGCGGGAGTTACGAGCAGTACTTC
V: TRBV19; D: .; J: TRBJ1-1; length: 15; size: .; CDR3: CASRFDRRDNTEAFF; DNA: TGTGCCAGTAGGTTCGACAGAAGAGACAACACTGAAGCTTTCTTT
V: TRBV29-1; D: .; J: TRBJ1-1; length: 11; size: .; CDR3: CSVSGITEAFF; DNA: TGCAGCGTTTCAGGGATCACTGAAGCTTTCTTT
V: TRBV2; D: TRBD2; J: TRBJ2-1; length: 18; size: few; CDR3: CASSALLTSGTAYNEQFF; DNA: TGTGCCAGCAGTGCCTTACTTACTAGCGGGACTGCCTACAATGAGCAGTTCTTC
V: TRBV19; D: TRBD2; J: TRBJ2-1; length: 14; size: .; CDR3: CASSGTSGYNEQFF; DNA: TGTGCCAGTAGCGGGACTAGCGGCTACAATGAGCAGTTCTTC
V: TRBV7-2; D: .; J: TRBJ1-5; length: 15; size: once; CDR3: CASSLERGNNQPQHF; DNA: TGTGCCAGCAGCTTAGAACGGGGTAACAATCAGCCCCAGCATTTT
V: TRBV9; D: .; J: TRBJ2-1; length: 14; size: .; CDR3: CASSPRTYNNEQFF; DNA: TGTGCCAGCAGCCCACGGACATACAACAATGAGCAGTTCTTC